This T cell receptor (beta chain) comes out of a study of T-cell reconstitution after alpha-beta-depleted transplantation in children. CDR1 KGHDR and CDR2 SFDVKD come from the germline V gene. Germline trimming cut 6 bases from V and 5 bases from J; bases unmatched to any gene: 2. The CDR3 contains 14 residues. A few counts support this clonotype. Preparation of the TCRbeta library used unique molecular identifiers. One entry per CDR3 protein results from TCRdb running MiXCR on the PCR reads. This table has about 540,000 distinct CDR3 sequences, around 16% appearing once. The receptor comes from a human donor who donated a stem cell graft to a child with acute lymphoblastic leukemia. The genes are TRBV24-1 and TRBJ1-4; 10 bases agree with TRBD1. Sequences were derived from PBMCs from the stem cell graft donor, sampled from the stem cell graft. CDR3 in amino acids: CATSSGQGNEKLFF. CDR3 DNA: TGTGCCACCAGTTCGGGACAGGGGAATGAAAAACTGTTTTTT.